This T cell receptor (beta chain) was sequenced during a study of CD4 T cells in relation to SARS-CoV-2 and coronaviruses. Overall study context: Of the patients, roughly eight were male, a few female, two Hispanic. General observations from the study: No crossreactivity against non-spike viral proteins was tested here. Pre-pandemic and post-infection samples never came from the same donor.

V lost 0 bases and J lost 1, with 11 bases in between. Germline V CDR1 and CDR2: MNHEY, SVGAGI. CDR3 length: 16 amino acids. Here immunoSEQ multiplex PCR was the method, and the copy in TCRdb shows in-frame clones only, minus some. The table lists 37,000 or so clones, 80% to 90% of them singletons. Comments on this clone: The antigen is undetermined.

The sample taken for sequencing was memory CD4+ T cells from PBMCs. This TCR came from an adult with COVID-19. This chain joins TRBV6-5 and TRBJ2-3; D not certain. The CDR3 DNA sequence: TGTGCCAGCAGTTACTCTGGTTCTACGGGCACAGATACGCAGTATTTT. Encoded protein: CASSYSGSTGTDTQYF.